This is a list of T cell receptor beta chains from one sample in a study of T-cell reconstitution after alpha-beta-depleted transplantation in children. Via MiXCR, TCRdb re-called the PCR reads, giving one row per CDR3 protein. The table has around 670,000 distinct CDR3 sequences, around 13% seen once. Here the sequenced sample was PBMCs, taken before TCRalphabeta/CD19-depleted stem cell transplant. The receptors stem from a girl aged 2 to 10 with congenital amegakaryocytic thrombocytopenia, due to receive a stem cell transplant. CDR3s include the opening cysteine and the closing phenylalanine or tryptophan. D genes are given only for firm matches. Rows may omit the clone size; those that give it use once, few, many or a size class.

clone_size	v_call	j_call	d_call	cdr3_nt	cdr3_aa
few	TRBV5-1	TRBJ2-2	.	TGCGCCAGCAGCTTGCACGGTTCGGGGACCGTCGGGGAGCTGTTTTTT	CASSLHGSGTVGELFF
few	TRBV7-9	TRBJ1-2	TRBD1	TGTGCCAGCAGCTTAGAGCAGGGGGCGCCTGATGGCTACACCTTC	CASSLEQGAPDGYTF
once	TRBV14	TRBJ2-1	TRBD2	TGTGCCAGCAGCCAATTTCTAGCGGGAAGCTCCTACAATGAGCAGTTCTTC	CASSQFLAGSSYNEQFF
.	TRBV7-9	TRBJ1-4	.	TGTGCCAGCAGCAGAAATGAAAAACTGTTTTTT	CASSRNEKLFF
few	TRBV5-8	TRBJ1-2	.	TGTGCCAGCAGCTCCCGATTTGGGAACTATGGCTACACCTTC	CASSSRFGNYGYTF
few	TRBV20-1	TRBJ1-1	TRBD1	TGCAGTGCTAGACTGCAGGGGGTGAACACTGAAGCTTTCTTT	CSARLQGVNTEAFF
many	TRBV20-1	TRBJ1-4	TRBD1	TGCAGTGCTAGAGATAGCCTGGACAGGGCTGAAAAACTGTTTTTT	CSARDSLDRAEKLFF
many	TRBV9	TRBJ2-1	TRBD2	TGTGCCAGCAGCACCCGGACTAGCGGGAACTATGAGCAGTTCTTC	CASSTRTSGNYEQFF
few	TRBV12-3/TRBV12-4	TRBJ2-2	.	TGTGCCAGCACTCCAAGAGCGGTGAACACCGGGGAGCTGTTTTTT	CASTPRAVNTGELFF
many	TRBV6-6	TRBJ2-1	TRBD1	TGTGCCAGCAGTTCGACAGGGAACAATGAGCAGTTCTTC	CASSSTGNNEQFF
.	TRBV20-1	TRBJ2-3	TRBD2	TGCAGTGCTAGGGGCCAAACTAGCGGGAGAACGGATACGCAGTATTTT	CSARGQTSGRTDTQYF
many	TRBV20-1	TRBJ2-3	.	TGCAGTGCTAGAGGCCAGGCTACAGATACGCAGTATTTT	CSARGQATDTQYF
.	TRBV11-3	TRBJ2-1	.	TGTGCCAGCAGCGCTAATATCAGGGGAGGGGAGCAGTTCTTC	CASSANIRGGEQFF
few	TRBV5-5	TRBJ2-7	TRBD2	TGTGCCAGTTCTTGGGGGCTAGCGGGAGTGCAGTACTTC	CASSWGLAGVQYF
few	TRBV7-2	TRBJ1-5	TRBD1	TGTGCCAGCAGCTTAGGACAGGGGTTCCATCAGCCCCAGCATTTT	CASSLGQGFHQPQHF
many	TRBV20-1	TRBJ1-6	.	TGCAGTGCAAGTGCCCAAGGGGTGAGATCACCCCTCCACTTT	CSASAQGVRSPLHF
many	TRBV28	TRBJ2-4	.	TGTGCCAGCAGCGTTAGGGGGACCGACATTCAGTACTTC	CASSVRGTDIQYF
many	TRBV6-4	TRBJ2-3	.	TGTGCCAGCAGTGCCGGCTATCCAGATACGCAGTATTTT	CASSAGYPDTQYF
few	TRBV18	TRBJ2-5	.	TGTGCCAGCCCTCGTGAAGGACAGCAAGAGACCCAGTACTTC	CASPREGQQETQYF
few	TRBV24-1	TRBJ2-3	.	TGTGCCACTCCCCCCGATACGCAGTATTTT	CATPPDTQYF
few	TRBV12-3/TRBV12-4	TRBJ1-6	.	TGTGCCAGCAGCCGAACCTCCTATAATTCACCCCTCCACTTT	CASSRTSYNSPLHF
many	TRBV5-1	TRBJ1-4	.	TGCGCCAGCAGCTTGGGGCAGGGAGCTGAAAAACTGTTTTTT	CASSLGQGAEKLFF
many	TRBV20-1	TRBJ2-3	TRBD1	TGCAGTGCTAGAGGACAGGGTGGAGATACGCAGTATTTT	CSARGQGGDTQYF
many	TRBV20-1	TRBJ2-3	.	TGCAGTGCCAATGCGTTCGGAACTAGCACAGATACGCAGTATTTT	CSANAFGTSTDTQYF
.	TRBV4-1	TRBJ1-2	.	TGCGCCAGCAGCCAAGATATAGGAGGGGAGGAGTATGGCTACACCTTC	CASSQDIGGEEYGYTF
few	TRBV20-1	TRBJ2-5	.	TGCAGTGCTAGATCTGCGGGGTACGGGGAGACCCAGTACTTC	CSARSAGYGETQYF
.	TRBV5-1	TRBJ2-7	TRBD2	TGCGCCAGCAGCGTTTCCAGCGGGGGGTCCTTCTACGAGCAGTACTTC	CASSVSSGGSFYEQYF
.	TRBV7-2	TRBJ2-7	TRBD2	TGTGCCAGCAGCTGGACTAGCGGGAGGGCCTCTTTCGAGCAGTACTTC	CASSWTSGRASFEQYF
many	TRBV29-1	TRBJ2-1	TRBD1	TGCAGCGCGACAGGGGCTCTTACAAATGAGCAGTTCTTC	CSATGALTNEQFF
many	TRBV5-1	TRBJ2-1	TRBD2	TGCGCCAGCAGTCGAATTAGCGGGAGGGCCTTCTATCGGATCGATGAGCAGTTCTTC	CASSRISGRAFYRIDEQFF
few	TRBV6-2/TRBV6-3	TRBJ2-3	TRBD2	TGTGCCACCGGGGGGACCCGGGGTGTGGATACGCAGTATTTT	CATGGTRGVDTQYF
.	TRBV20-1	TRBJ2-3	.	TGCAGTGCTAGAAGGGAGAGCACAGATACGCAGTATTTT	CSARRESTDTQYF
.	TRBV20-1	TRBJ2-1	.	TGCAGTGCTAGGTGGCCTAGCTCCTACAATGAGCAGTTCTTC	CSARWPSSYNEQFF
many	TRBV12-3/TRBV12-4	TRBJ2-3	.	TGTGCCAGCACCAGCTCCTCCTGGCGGGCTACCACAGATACGCAGTATTTT	CASTSSSWRATTDTQYF
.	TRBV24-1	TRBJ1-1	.	TGTGCCACCAGAGATGCCACCACAGGGACAGCTTTCTTT	CATRDATTGTAFF
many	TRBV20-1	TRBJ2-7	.	TGCAGTGCTAGATCATACCTCAGCTCCTACGAGCAGTACTTC	CSARSYLSSYEQYF
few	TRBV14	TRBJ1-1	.	TGTGCCAGCAGCCAATCAAAGAGACGGGGCAACACTGAAGCTTTCTTT	CASSQSKRRGNTEAFF
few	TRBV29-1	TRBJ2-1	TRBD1	TGCAGCGTTGAAGATTTGCCCGGGACAGGAAACTACAATGAGCAGTTCTTC	CSVEDLPGTGNYNEQFF
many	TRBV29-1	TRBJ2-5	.	TGCAGCGTTGATGGTGGTAGCGGAAAGACCCAGTACTTC	CSVDGGSGKTQYF
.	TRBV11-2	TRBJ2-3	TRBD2	TGTGCCAGCAGCTTATCTGGGACTAGCGGGAGAGTAAATACGCAGTATTTT	CASSLSGTSGRVNTQYF